A selection of T cell receptor beta chains follows, all from one sample in a study of T cells in Graves' hyperthyroidism and ophthalmopathy. From the multiplex PCR reads, TCRdb called clonotypes with MiXCR, one entry per CDR3 protein. The data contain about 370,000 distinct CDR3 sequences, 13% to 15% of them singletons. The sequencing sample was made of blood. The receptors come from a woman aged 60-75 years with Graves' ophthalmopathy. Both conserved end residues are part of each CDR3. D genes are given only for firm matches. Rows may omit the clone size; those that give it use once, few, many or a size class.

j_gene: TRBJ2-5
v_gene: TRBV5-1
d_gene: TRBD1
abundance: -
CDR3nt: TGCGCCAGCAGCCGACAGGGGGCACGGGAAATAGAGACCCAGTACTTC
CDR3aa: CASSRQGAREIETQYF

j_gene: TRBJ2-2
v_gene: TRBV11-2
d_gene: TRBD2
abundance: many
CDR3nt: TGTGCCAGCAGCTCCGGGACTAGCAGGAACACCGGGGAGCTGTTTTTT
CDR3aa: CASSSGTSRNTGELFF

j_gene: TRBJ2-2
v_gene: TRBV19
d_gene: -
abundance: -
CDR3nt: TGTGCCAGTACGGAGAGGGGCACCGGGGAGCTGTTTTTT
CDR3aa: CASTERGTGELFF

j_gene: TRBJ2-1
v_gene: TRBV6-2/TRBV6-3
d_gene: -
abundance: few
CDR3nt: TGTGCCTCACAGTTACGTCCAGACTACAATGAGCAGTTCTTC
CDR3aa: CASQLRPDYNEQFF

j_gene: TRBJ2-3
v_gene: TRBV6-2/TRBV6-3
d_gene: -
abundance: many
CDR3nt: TGTGCCAGCGAGGGGTGGCTAGCTGCTAGCACAGATACGCAGTATTTT
CDR3aa: CASEGWLAASTDTQYF

j_gene: TRBJ1-2
v_gene: TRBV9
d_gene: TRBD1
abundance: -
CDR3nt: TGTGCCAGCAGCGTAGAGAGAGAGTGGGGACAGGGACTCATCACGTCTGATAACTATGGCTACACCTTC
CDR3aa: CASSVEREWGQGLITSDNYGYTF

j_gene: TRBJ2-2
v_gene: TRBV7-3
d_gene: TRBD1
abundance: -
CDR3nt: TGTGCCAGCAGTACCGGGGCCGGACAGGGCTCCGGGGAGCTGTTTTTT
CDR3aa: CASSTGAGQGSGELFF

j_gene: TRBJ2-1
v_gene: TRBV30
d_gene: -
abundance: -
CDR3nt: TGTGCCTGGAGCGAGGGGGGTTCTCTTAGCGGGTCCTACAATGAGCAGTTCTTC
CDR3aa: CAWSEGGSLSGSYNEQFF

j_gene: TRBJ2-5
v_gene: TRBV5-1
d_gene: TRBD2
abundance: -
CDR3nt: TGCGCCAGCAGCTTGGCGGCGGGACTAGCGGGAGTAGAGACCCAGTACTTC
CDR3aa: CASSLAAGLAGVETQYF

j_gene: TRBJ2-3
v_gene: TRBV2
d_gene: TRBD1
abundance: many
CDR3nt: TGTGCCAGCAGTCCCGGGACAGGGACTAAAGATACGCAGTATTTT
CDR3aa: CASSPGTGTKDTQYF

j_gene: TRBJ2-2
v_gene: TRBV3-1
d_gene: -
abundance: many
CDR3nt: TGTGCCAGCAGCCAAGATTTACCGGGGTACACCGGGGAGCTGTTTTTT
CDR3aa: CASSQDLPGYTGELFF

j_gene: TRBJ1-5
v_gene: TRBV19
d_gene: -
abundance: once
CDR3nt: TGTGCCAGTAGTATAGAAAAGGGGAACCAGCCCCAGCATTTT
CDR3aa: CASSIEKGNQPQHF

j_gene: TRBJ2-3
v_gene: TRBV20-1
d_gene: TRBD2
abundance: many
CDR3nt: TGCAGTGCTAGGAGCGGGAGGGGTGCAGATACGCAGTATTTT
CDR3aa: CSARSGRGADTQYF

j_gene: TRBJ2-3
v_gene: TRBV12-3/TRBV12-4
d_gene: -
abundance: many
CDR3nt: TGTGCCAGCGGCCAGACAGGCGCTAGCACAGATACGCAGTATTTT
CDR3aa: CASGQTGASTDTQYF

j_gene: TRBJ1-5
v_gene: TRBV5-6
d_gene: -
abundance: few
CDR3nt: TGTGCCAGCAGCTTGAGGGTGGTTGTTCAGCCCCAGCATTTT
CDR3aa: CASSLRVVVQPQHF

j_gene: TRBJ1-3
v_gene: TRBV3-1
d_gene: -
abundance: many
CDR3nt: TGTGCCAGCAGCCACGGGGGACGAGGTTCTGGAAACACCATATATTTT
CDR3aa: CASSHGGRGSGNTIYF

j_gene: TRBJ2-7
v_gene: TRBV24-1
d_gene: TRBD1
abundance: many
CDR3nt: TGTGCCACCAGTGAGGCGGGACAGGGGAAAATTCCTTCCTACGAGCAGTACTTC
CDR3aa: CATSEAGQGKIPSYEQYF

j_gene: TRBJ2-5
v_gene: TRBV7-8
d_gene: -
abundance: many
CDR3nt: TGTGCCAGCAGCTTAGAGGGGACTCAGGGAGTAGAGACCCAGTACTTC
CDR3aa: CASSLEGTQGVETQYF

j_gene: TRBJ1-3
v_gene: TRBV30
d_gene: -
abundance: many
CDR3nt: TGTGCCTGGAGTGGGACGGTGGCCTCTGGAAACACCATATATTTT
CDR3aa: CAWSGTVASGNTIYF

j_gene: TRBJ1-1
v_gene: TRBV5-1
d_gene: -
abundance: many
CDR3nt: TGCGCCAGCAGCTTGGTTCCGGGGAACACTGAAGCTTTCTTT
CDR3aa: CASSLVPGNTEAFF

j_gene: TRBJ2-2
v_gene: TRBV3-1
d_gene: TRBD2
abundance: -
CDR3nt: TGTGCCAGCAGCTTATCGGGGGGGCGCGGGGAGCTGTTTTTT
CDR3aa: CASSLSGGRGELFF

j_gene: TRBJ1-1
v_gene: TRBV12-3/TRBV12-4
d_gene: -
abundance: many
CDR3nt: TGTGCCAGCAGTAAGGGATCCCTCTCAATTGAAGCTTTCTTT
CDR3aa: CASSKGSLSIEAFF

j_gene: TRBJ2-1
v_gene: TRBV11-2
d_gene: -
abundance: -
CDR3nt: TGTGCCAGCAGCCAAGTGGGGGACGGTCAAGAGACCCAGTTCTTC
CDR3aa: CASSQVGDGQETQFF